This record looks at one T cell receptor beta chain sequence and its context. What it recognizes is unknown. Assay used: immunoSEQ multiplex PCR; TCRdb lists only in-frame clones, some missing. The sample holds 1 million to 1.2 million clones; roughly 77% are singletons and the top ten take roughly 0.83%. The sample originates from a study of shared clonotypes between healthy human individuals. Study outcomes and limitations: In general, naive subsets displayed greater estimated richness than memory subsets did.

Study donors comprised healthy, HIV-negative adults devoid of recent acute infection or vaccination. Partitioning of CD4+ cells yielded a CD45RA+ naive subset and a CD45RA-negative memory subset. The CDR3 sequence is 14 residues long. The V gene's germline CDR1 is SGHTA and CDR2 FQGNSA. Trimming took 5 bases from V and 4 from J, leaving 9 bases between them. The TCR was taken from a man between 18 and 35 years old in good health. Some clones in this sample may be carry-over from other donors' samples. The chain couples TRBV7-2 to TRBJ2-6; D gene unclear. What was sequenced was memory CD4+ T cells from PBMCs. Subset described: CD45RA-negative fraction. CDR3 DNA: TGTGCCAGCAGCGGGGTTGGCGGGGCCAACGTCCTGACTTTC. It yields the protein CASSGVGGANVLTF.